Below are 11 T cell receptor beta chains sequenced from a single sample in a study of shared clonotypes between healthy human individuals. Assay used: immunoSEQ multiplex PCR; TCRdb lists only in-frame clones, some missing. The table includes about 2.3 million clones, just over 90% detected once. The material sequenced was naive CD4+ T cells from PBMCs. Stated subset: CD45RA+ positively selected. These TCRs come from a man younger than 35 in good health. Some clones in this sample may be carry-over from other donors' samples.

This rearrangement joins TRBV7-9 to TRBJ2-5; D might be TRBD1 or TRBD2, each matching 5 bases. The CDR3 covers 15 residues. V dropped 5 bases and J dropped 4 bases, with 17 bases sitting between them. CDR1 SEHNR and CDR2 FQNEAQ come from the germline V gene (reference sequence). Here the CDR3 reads CASSRGIGGLETQYF. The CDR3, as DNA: TGTGCCAGCAGCCGAGGAATTGGGGGATTAGAGACCCAGTACTTC. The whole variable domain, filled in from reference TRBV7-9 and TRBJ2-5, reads DTGVSQNPRHKITKRGQNVTFRCDPISEHNRLYWYRQTLGQGPEFLTYFQNEAQLEKSRLLSDRFSAERPKGSFSTLEIQRTEQGDSAMYLCASSRGIGGLETQYFGPGTRLLVL.

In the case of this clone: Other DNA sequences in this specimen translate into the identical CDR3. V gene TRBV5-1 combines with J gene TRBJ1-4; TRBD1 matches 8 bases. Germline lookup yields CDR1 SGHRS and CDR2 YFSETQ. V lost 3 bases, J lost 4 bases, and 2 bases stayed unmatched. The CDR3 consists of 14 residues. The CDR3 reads CASSYGQGNEKLFF. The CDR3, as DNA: TGCGCCAGCAGCTACGGACAGGGTAATGAAAAACTGTTTTTT.

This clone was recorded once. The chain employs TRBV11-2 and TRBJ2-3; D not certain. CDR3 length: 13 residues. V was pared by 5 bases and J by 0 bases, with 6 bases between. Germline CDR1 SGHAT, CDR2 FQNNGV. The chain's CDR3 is CASSAYSTDTQYF. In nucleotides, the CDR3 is TGTGCCAGCAGCGCCTACAGCACAGATACGCAGTATTTT. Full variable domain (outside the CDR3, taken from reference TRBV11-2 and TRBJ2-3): EAGVAQSPRYKIIEKRQSVAFWCNPISGHATLYWYQQILGQGPKLLIQFQNNGVVDDSQLPKDRFSAERLKGVDSTLKIQPAKLEDSAVYLCASSAYSTDTQYFGPGTRLTVL.

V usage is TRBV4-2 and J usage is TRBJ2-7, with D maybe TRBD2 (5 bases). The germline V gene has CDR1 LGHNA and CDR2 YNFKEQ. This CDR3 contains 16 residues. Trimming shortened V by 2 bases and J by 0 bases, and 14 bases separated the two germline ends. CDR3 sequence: CASSQISASSSYEQYF. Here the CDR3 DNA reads TGTGCCAGCAGCCAAATTAGCGCTTCGAGCTCCTACGAGCAGTACTTC.

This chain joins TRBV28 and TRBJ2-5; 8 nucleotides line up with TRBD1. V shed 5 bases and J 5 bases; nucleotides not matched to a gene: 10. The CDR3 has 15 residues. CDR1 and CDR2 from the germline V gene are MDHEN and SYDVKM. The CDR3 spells CASSMDSRGPETQYF. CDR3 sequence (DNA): TGTGCCAGCAGTATGGATTCCAGGGGGCCTGAGACCCAGTACTTC.

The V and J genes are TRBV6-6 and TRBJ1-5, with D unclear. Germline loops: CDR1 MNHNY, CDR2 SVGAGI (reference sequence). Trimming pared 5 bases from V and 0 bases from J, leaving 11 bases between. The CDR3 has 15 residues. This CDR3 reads CASSGEGLSNQPQHF. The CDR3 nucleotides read TGTGCCAGCAGTGGGGAAGGGCTTAGCAATCAGCCCCAGCATTTT.

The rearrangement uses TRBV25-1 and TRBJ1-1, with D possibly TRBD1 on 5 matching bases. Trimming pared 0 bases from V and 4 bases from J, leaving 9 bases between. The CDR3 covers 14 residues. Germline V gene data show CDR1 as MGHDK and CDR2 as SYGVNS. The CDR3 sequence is CASSEYPGSTEAFF. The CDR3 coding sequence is TGTGCCAGCAGTGAATACCCAGGGAGCACTGAAGCTTTCTTT.

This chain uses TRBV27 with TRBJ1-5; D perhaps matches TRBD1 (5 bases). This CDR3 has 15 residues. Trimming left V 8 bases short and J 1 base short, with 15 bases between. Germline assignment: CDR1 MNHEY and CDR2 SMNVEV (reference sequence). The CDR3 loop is CASGQWGGSNQPQHF. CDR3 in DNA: TGTGCCAGCGGTCAATGGGGGGGGAGCAATCAGCCCCAGCATTTT.

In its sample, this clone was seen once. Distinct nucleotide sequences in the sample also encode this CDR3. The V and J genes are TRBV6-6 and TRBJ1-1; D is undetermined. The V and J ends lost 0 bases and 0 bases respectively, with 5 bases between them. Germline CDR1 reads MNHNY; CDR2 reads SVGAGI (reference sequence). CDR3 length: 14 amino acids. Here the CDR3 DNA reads TGTGCCAGCAGTTACTCGGGGATGAACACTGAAGCTTTCTTT. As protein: CASSYSGMNTEAFF.

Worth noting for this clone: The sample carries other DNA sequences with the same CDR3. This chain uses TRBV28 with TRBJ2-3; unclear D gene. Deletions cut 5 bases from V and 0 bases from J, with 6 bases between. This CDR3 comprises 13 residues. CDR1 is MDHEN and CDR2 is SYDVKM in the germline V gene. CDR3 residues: CASSPTSTDTQYF. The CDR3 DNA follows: TGTGCCAGCAGTCCAACTAGCACAGATACGCAGTATTTT. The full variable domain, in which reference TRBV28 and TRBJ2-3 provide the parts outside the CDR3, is DVKVTQSSRYLVKRTGEKVFLECVQDMDHENMFWYRQDPGLGLRLIYFSYDVKMKEKGDIPEGYSVSREKKERFSLILESASTNQTSMYLCASSPTSTDTQYFGPGTRLTVL.

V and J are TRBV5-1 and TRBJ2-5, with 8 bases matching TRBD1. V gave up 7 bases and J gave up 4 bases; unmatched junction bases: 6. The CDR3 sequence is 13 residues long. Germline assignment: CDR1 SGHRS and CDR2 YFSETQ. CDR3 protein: CASFPGGGETQYF. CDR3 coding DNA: TGCGCCAGCTTTCCAGGGGGCGGAGAGACCCAGTACTTC.